These 22 T cell receptor beta chains were sequenced from one sample in a study of blood T cell repertoires in COVID-19. TCRdb's copy holds only in-frame clones and misses some; the assay was immunoSEQ multiplex PCR. The repertoire has some 120,000 clones, around 82% of them found once; the top ten carry about 5.4%. Sequenced input: peripheral blood. The receptors shown here come from a man older than 75 with active or convalescent COVID-19.

The CDR3 DNA follows: TGTGCCAGCAGCCAAGATTGGCTAGCGGGGGGGCAGGAGACCCAGTACTTC. It encodes CASSQDWLAGGQETQYF. The V call is TRBV4-2, the J call TRBJ2-5; the match to TRBD2 covers 12 bases. The CDR3 extends over 17 amino acids. CDR1 is LGHNA and CDR2 is YNFKEQ in the germline V gene. V lost 0 bases to trimming and J lost 5 bases; unmatched junction nucleotides: 7.

J is TRBJ2-7 and V is TRBV20-1; D is undetermined. V lost 4 bases and J lost 4, with 8 bases in between. The germline V gene has CDR1 DFQATT and CDR2 SNEGSKA (reference sequence). This CDR3 comprises 11 residues. The CDR3 here is CSATAQYEQYF. In DNA, the CDR3 is TGCAGTGCTACCGCGCAATACGAGCAGTACTTC.

The chain is built from TRBV5-4 and TRBJ2-2; D gene uncertain. The CDR3 length is 14 residues. V lost 0 bases and J lost 1, with 4 bases in between. Germline values: CDR1 SGHNT, CDR2 YYREEE (reference sequence). In DNA form, the CDR3 reads TGTGCCAGCAGCTTGGACGGGAACACCGGGGAGCTGTTTTTT. Translated, it gives CASSLDGNTGELFF.

This chain links TRBV18 with TRBJ1-4; tentative D call: TRBD1 (5 bases). This CDR3 contains 15 residues. V lost 4 bases, J lost 3 bases, and 12 bases lay in between. Germline-derived CDR1 and CDR2 are KGHSH and LQKENI. The CDR3 coding sequence is TGTGCCAGCTCACAGACAGCTCCTCCTAATGAAAAACTGTTTTTT. This codes for CASSQTAPPNEKLFF.

The J gene is TRBJ2-4, the V gene TRBV5-6; possible D gene TRBD1, 5 bases. Trimming took off 0 bases at V and 5 bases at J, with 15 bases between the two ends. Germline values: CDR1 SGHDT, CDR2 YYEEEE. This CDR3 spans 16 amino acids. CDR3 in DNA: TGTGCCAGCAGCTTGGTTGGGGCCTGGTTTGAAAACATTCAGTACTTC. As protein: CASSLVGAWFENIQYF.

The V gene is TRBV2, the J gene TRBJ1-5, with D possibly matching TRBD1 (5 bases). The CDR3 totals 14 residues. V lost 2 bases, J lost 9 bases, and 14 bases lay in between. CDR1 SNHLY and CDR2 FYNNEI come from the germline V gene. CDR3 bases: TGTGCCAGCAGTGAACAGACAGTTGAAGGGCCCCAGCATTTT. This sequence encodes CASSEQTVEGPQHF.

The chain combines TRBV7-8 with TRBJ1-2; 7 positions match TRBD1. The CDR3 consists of 17 residues. V shed 0 bases, J shed 5 bases, and the junction held 12 bases outside the gene matches. Germline V gives CDR1 SGHVS, CDR2 FQNEAQ. This chain's CDR3 is CASSLALSTGAVYGYTF. The CDR3, as DNA: TGTGCCAGCAGCTTAGCGCTCAGTACAGGGGCTGTTTATGGCTACACCTTC.

CDR3 nucleotide sequence: TGTGCCAGCATTGAGACACCTAACTCTGGGGCCAACGTCCTGACTTTC. This encodes CASIETPNSGANVLTF. The chain recombines TRBV2 with TRBJ2-6; D is unclear. The CDR3 is made up of 16 amino acids. V was cut by 7 bases and J by 0 bases, with 13 bases left in between. Per germline, CDR1 SNHLY and CDR2 FYNNEI.

V is TRBV10-1 and J is TRBJ2-7, with D possibly being TRBD1 (6 bases). Germline V lookup: CDR1 WNHNN, CDR2 SYGVQD (reference sequence). The V end was cut by 3 bases, the J end by 9 bases, with 21 bases between. The CDR3 has 15 residues. CDR3 coding DNA: TGCGCCAGCAGTGACGGAAGTATACAGGGATATTGGCAGTACTTC. Protein sequence: CASSDGSIQGYWQYF.

This clone has only one observation. The rearrangement links TRBV11-3 to TRBJ2-3, with D tentatively TRBD2 (5 bases). The V and J ends lost 5 bases and 1 base respectively, with 13 bases between them. The V gene's germline CDR1 is SGHNT and CDR2 YENEEA. The CDR3 spans 15 residues. CDR3 amino acids: CASSKTRIGTDTQYF. The CDR3 DNA follows: TGTGCCAGCAGCAAAACTAGAATTGGCACAGATACGCAGTATTTT. Full variable domain (outside the CDR3, taken from reference TRBV11-3 and TRBJ2-3): EAGVVQSPRYKIIEKKQPVAFWCNPISGHNTLYWYLQNLGQGPELLIRYENEEAVDDSQLPKDRFSAERLKGVDSTLKIQPAELGDSAVYLCASSKTRIGTDTQYFGPGTRLTVL.

The chain carries TRBV7-6 and TRBJ1-1; TRBD1 is a possible D gene (6 bases). The germline V gene encodes CDR1 SGHVS and CDR2 FNYEAQ. The length of the CDR3 is 12 residues. Trimming cost V 5 bases and J 8 bases, with 12 bases left between them. The CDR3: CASSHDDREAFF. CDR3 DNA: TGTGCCAGCAGCCACGATGACAGGGAAGCTTTCTTT.

The V call is TRBV5-1, the J call TRBJ2-3; TRBD2 matches 9 bases. Germline V gene lookup returns CDR1 SGHRS and CDR2 YFSETQ. CDR3 length: 15 amino acids. Unmatched junction bases numbered 4, after V lost 4 bases and J lost 1 base. CDR3 in amino acids: CASSVSGGGTDTQYF. The CDR3 DNA reads as TGCGCCAGCAGCGTTAGCGGGGGAGGCACAGATACGCAGTATTTT.

This chain joins TRBV7-8 and TRBJ1-1, with unresolved D. The V end lost 4 bases, the J end lost 0 bases, and 6 bases lay between the germline ends. The germline V gene has CDR1 SGHVS and CDR2 FQNEAQ. The CDR3 is made up of 13 amino acids. This chain's CDR3 is CASSSVVNTEAFF. The CDR3 DNA sequence: TGTGCCAGCAGCTCTGTTGTGAACACTGAAGCTTTCTTT.

The rearrangement uses TRBV30 and TRBJ2-7, with D tentatively TRBD1 (6 bases). Germline CDR1 reads GTSNPN; CDR2 reads SVGIG (reference sequence). V lost 5 bases and J lost 2, with 16 bases in between. The CDR3 has 14 amino acids. The CDR3 DNA follows: TGTGCCTGGGCTTGGTCCGGGACACCCTACGAGCAGTACTTC. Residues: CAWAWSGTPYEQYF.

V gene TRBV2 combines with J gene TRBJ1-2; D perhaps matches TRBD1 (5 bases). CDR1 is SNHLY and CDR2 is FYNNEI in the germline V gene. The V end was cut by 6 bases, the J end by 2 bases, with 10 bases between. The CDR3 runs to 13 residues. The CDR3 DNA sequence: TGTGCCAGCAGAGACAGTTTCAACTATGGCTACACCTTC. Its protein is CASRDSFNYGYTF.

The V gene is TRBV14, the J gene TRBJ2-3; D is undetermined. The CDR3 is 15 residues long. V was clipped by 0 bases and J by 4 bases, with 11 bases between them. CDR1 is SGHDN, CDR2 FVKESK, per germline. CDR3 in amino acids: CASSQDTPTPDTQYF. The CDR3 DNA reads TGTGCCAGCAGCCAAGATACGCCGACTCCAGATACGCAGTATTTT.

The chain joins TRBV10-3 to TRBJ1-4, with D possibly matching TRBD1 (5 bases). Looked up from germline, CDR1 is ENHRY and CDR2 is SYGVKD. Trimming took 4 bases from V and 1 from J, leaving 10 bases between them. The CDR3 length is 15 residues. CDR3 sequence: CAISVGGGTNEKLFF. DNA of the CDR3: TGTGCCATCAGTGTTGGGGGGGGAACTAATGAAAAACTGTTTTTT.

The V call is TRBV6-5, the J call TRBJ2-7; 7 bases fit TRBD1. V lost 6 bases and J lost 3; bases outside the gene matches: 8. Germline CDR1 MNHEY, CDR2 SVGAGI. The CDR3 runs to 14 residues. CDR3 amino acids: CASRAGQAYYEQYF. CDR3 nucleotide sequence: TGTGCCAGCAGGGCCGGACAGGCGTACTACGAGCAGTACTTC.

The V and J genes are TRBV14 and TRBJ2-7; D is unclear. The V end lost 5 bases, the J end lost 0 bases, and 11 bases lay between the germline ends. The length of the CDR3 is 14 residues. CDR1 and CDR2 (germline): SGHDN, FVKESK. The CDR3: CASSYKQSSYEQYF. CDR3 nucleotides: TGTGCCAGCAGCTACAAACAGAGCTCCTACGAGCAGTACTTC.

This chain joins TRBV7-9 and TRBJ1-5; no reliable D call. The CDR3 is 14 residues long. V lost 4 bases and J 2 bases, leaving 9 bases between the germline ends. Germline V CDR1 and CDR2: SEHNR, FQNEAQ (reference sequence). CDR3 coding DNA: TGTGCCAGCAGCTCCTCCGGGGGCAATCAGCCCCAGCATTTT. Its translation: CASSSSGGNQPQHF.

J is TRBJ2-7 and V is TRBV7-2; perhaps TRBD1 as D (6 bases). The V end lost 5 bases, the J end lost 3 bases, and 14 bases lay between the germline ends. CDR1 is SGHTA, CDR2 FQGNSA, per germline. This CDR3 contains 14 residues. The CDR3 coding sequence is TGTGCCAGCAGCAAACAGGGAATCGTCTACGAGCAGTACTTC. This codes for CASSKQGIVYEQYF.

This chain links TRBV20-1 with TRBJ2-5, with D uncertain. V lost 5 bases and J lost 12, with 16 bases in between. Per the germline V gene, CDR1 is DFQATT and CDR2 is SNEGSKA (reference sequence). This CDR3 comprises 11 residues. CDR3 amino acids: CSAASLSVKYF. The CDR3 bases are TGCAGTGCTGCCTCTTTGAGCGTCAAGTACTTC.